The 17 T cell receptor beta chains below were found in one sample sequenced in a study of T cell clonality in common variable immunodeficiency. Data came from immunoSEQ multiplex PCR; TCRdb stores just in-frame clones and leaves some out. This sample includes 35,000 to 50,000 clones with no singletons; its ten biggest clones take up 2.5% to 3%. Input material: peripheral blood mononuclear cells. These receptors all come from a person aged 18-69 years in good health.

This clone was seen only a few times. The read halts 3 residues ahead of the CDR3 end, with the missing end drawn from the germline J gene. The rearrangement joins TRBV2 to TRBJ1-3; 7 positions match TRBD1. The CDR3 runs to 15 residues. Germline values: CDR1 SNHLY, CDR2 FYNNEI. V was pared by 6 bases and J by 3 bases, with 8 bases of the junction left unmatched. CDR3 in amino acids: CASSREGASGNTIYF. The part of the CDR3 DNA that was read is TGTGCCAGCAGCAGGGAGGGGGCGAGTGGAAACACC. Combining the CDR3 with reference TRBV2 and TRBJ1-3 gives the whole variable domain EPEVTQTPSHQVTQMGQEVILRCVPISNHLYFYWYRQILGQKVEFLVSFYNNEISEKSEIFDDQFSVERPDGSNFTLKIRSTKLEDSAMYFCASSREGASGNTIYFGEGSWLTVV.

In this sample, this clone turned up many times. The read ends 3 residues before the CDR3 terminus; that terminus is restored from the germline J gene. The genes are TRBV7-8 and TRBJ2-3, with D tentatively TRBD1 (5 bases). The V end was cut by 3 bases, the J end by 4 bases, with 11 bases between. Germline V lookup: CDR1 SGHVS, CDR2 FQNEAQ. This CDR3 region has 14 residues. Here the CDR3 reads CASSFLRVADTQYF. The DNA read from the CDR3 is TGTGCCAGCAGCTTTCTCAGGGTAGCAGATACG.

Comment on this clone: The read halts 3 residues ahead of the CDR3 end, with the missing end drawn from the germline J gene. The J gene is TRBJ2-3, the V gene TRBV18; D gene uncertain. CDR1 and CDR2 (germline): KGHSH, LQKENI. This CDR3 contains 13 residues. Trimming pared 3 bases from V and 4 bases from J, leaving 8 bases between. Partial CDR3 DNA: TGTGCCAGCTCACCTAGCAGCCCAGATACG. As protein: CASSPSSPDT. From start to end, the CDR3 is CASSPSSPDTQYF.

This clone has a count of ten or more. Sequencing ends 3 residues short of the CDR3 end; the germline J gene provides the rest. V gene TRBV2 combines with J gene TRBJ2-7, with 8 bases lining up with TRBD1. The CDR3 is made up of 13 amino acids. Germline V gene data show CDR1 as SNHLY and CDR2 as FYNNEI. Germline trimming cut 5 bases from V and 6 bases from J; bases unmatched to any gene: 6. CDR3 protein: CASSSRGLFEQYF. CDR3 DNA (partial): TGTGCCAGCAGTTCCAGGGGGCTGTTCGAG.

This clone was detected only a few times. The read ends 3 residues early relative to the CDR3; the germline J gene fills the gap. J is TRBJ2-7 and V is TRBV19; 10 positions match TRBD2. The junction had 8 bases not matched to a gene; V was cut back by 4 bases and J by 5 bases. In germline, CDR1 is LNHDA, CDR2 SQIVND (reference sequence). This CDR3 contains 15 residues. The CDR3 here is CASSTSSGSGDEQYF. Incomplete CDR3 DNA: TGTGCCAGTAGTACCTCTAGCGGGAGTGGGGACGAG.

Ten or more counts support this clone. CDR3 in amino acids: CASSETRVAGANVLTF. Incomplete CDR3 DNA: TGTGCCAGCAGTGAAACGAGGGTGGCTGGGGCCAACGTC. The chain joins TRBV6-1 to TRBJ2-6, with D perhaps TRBD2 (5 bases). The CDR3 end falls 3 residues outside the read, so it is completed with the germline J gene. The germline V and J ends were trimmed by 2 bases and 2 bases, with 10 bases remaining between them. The length of the CDR3 is 16 residues. The germline V gene has CDR1 MNHNS and CDR2 SASEGT.

This clone appeared many times. The read falls 3 residues short of the CDR3 end, and the missing part is taken from the germline J gene. The chain combines TRBV5-4 with TRBJ2-1, with 11 bases that match TRBD2. CDR1 and CDR2 from the germline V gene are SGHNT and YYREEE (reference sequence). CDR3 length equals 16 residues. Trimming at V came to 3 bases and at J to 5 bases, leaving 7 bases not matched to a gene. The part of the CDR3 DNA that was read is TGTGCCAGCAGCTGGACACCGGGACTAGCGGACAATGAG. Translating gives CASSWTPGLADNE. The whole CDR3 is CASSWTPGLADNEQFF.

This clone was observed a few times. The CDR3 is cut off 3 residues early in the read; its end comes from the germline J gene. The genes are TRBV19 and TRBJ1-1; TRBD1 matches 8 bases. Per the germline V gene, CDR1 is LNHDA and CDR2 is SQIVND (reference sequence). The CDR3 loop spans 13 amino acids. The covered CDR3 bases are TGTGCCAGTAGTACAAACGGACAGGGTCGA. Protein: CASSTNGQGR. From start to end, the CDR3 is CASSTNGQGRAFF.

This clone has a count of ten or more. The read terminates 3 residues ahead of where the CDR3 ends, so the germline J gene completes it. The chain employs TRBV30 and TRBJ1-6; 7 bases match TRBD1. Trimming cost V 8 bases and J 7 bases; bases outside gene matches: 8. In germline, CDR1 is GTSNPN, CDR2 SVGIG (reference sequence). The CDR3 is 13 residues long. This CDR3 is CALRQGQNSPLHF. The sequenced part of the CDR3 DNA is TGTGCCCTGAGACAGGGTCAAAATTCACCC.

There are many counts of this clone. Read sequence stops 3 residues before the CDR3 end, and the germline J gene provides the missing end. This chain joins TRBV7-6 and TRBJ2-1; D ambiguous. CDR1 and CDR2 from the germline V gene are SGHVS and FNYEAQ. The V end lost 4 bases, the J end lost 1 base, and 14 bases lay between the germline ends. This CDR3 has 16 residues. The CDR3 spells CASSSIGDSSYNEQFF. Partial CDR3 DNA: TGTGCCAGCAGCTCGATTGGTGACTCTTCCTACAATGAG.

This clone was detected many times. The read falls 3 residues short of the CDR3 end, and the missing part is taken from the germline J gene. V is TRBV20-1 and J is TRBJ2-2; 9 bases are a match to TRBD2. The CDR3 is 14 residues long. CDR1 and CDR2 (germline): DFQATT, SNEGSKA (reference sequence). V was clipped by 7 bases and J by 5 bases; unmatched bases: 8. The DNA read from the CDR3 is TGCAGTGTACAGCTAGCGGGATTAACCGGGGAG. Translated: CSVQLAGLTGE. The entire CDR3 sequence reads CSVQLAGLTGELFF.

Comment on this clone: The read is 3 residues too short to cover the CDR3 end, so that end is filled in from the germline J gene. The sample contains more than one DNA sequence encoding this CDR3. The chain joins TRBV19 to TRBJ1-3; 9 nucleotides line up with TRBD1. V lost 7 bases to trimming and J lost 4 bases; unmatched junction nucleotides: 11. This CDR3 comprises 16 residues. Per the germline V gene, CDR1 is LNHDA and CDR2 is SQIVND (reference sequence). The CDR3 bases that were read are TGTGCCAGTACCAACAGGGGGCCAGTAGCGGGAAACACC. Amino acid sequence: CASTNRGPVAGNT. The whole CDR3 protein is CASTNRGPVAGNTIYF.

The sample holds many counts of this clone. The read ends 3 residues shy of where the CDR3 ends; the end is completed using the germline J gene. J is TRBJ2-7 and V is TRBV3-1 (or the pseudogene TRBV3-2); no clear D. V was shortened by 6 bases and J by 5 bases, with 8 bases between the two germline ends. Looked up from germline, CDR1 is LGHDT and CDR2 is YNNKEL (reference sequence). The length of the CDR3 is 11 residues. The CDR3 bases that were read are TGTGCCAGCAGTCAACTTCACGAG. It encodes CASSQLHE. The entire CDR3 is CASSQLHEQYF.

By frequency in the sample, this clone is medium-sized. The DNA ends 3 residues before the CDR3 does, and the rest of the CDR3 is filled in from the germline J gene. This chain uses TRBV20-1 with TRBJ2-6, with TRBD1 matching 9 bases. This CDR3 is built from 19 residues. V lost 0 bases to trimming and J lost 0 bases; unmatched junction nucleotides: 9. CDR1 and CDR2 from the germline V gene are DFQATT and SNEGSKA (reference sequence). CDR3 DNA (partial): TGCAGTGCTAGAGATCCCGGACAGGGGTTAAGCTCTGGGGCCAACGTC. It codes for CSARDPGQGLSSGANV. The entire CDR3 protein is CSARDPGQGLSSGANVLTF.

This clone was seen many times. The CDR3 region is CAWRNRGGPSNEQFF. The sequenced CDR3 bases are TGTGCCTGGAGAAATAGGGGCGGACCGTCGAATGAG. V is TRBV30 and J is TRBJ2-1; tentatively, D is TRBD1 (5 bases). The read finishes 3 residues shy of the CDR3 end, and the germline J gene is used to complete it. Trimming took 3 bases from V and 7 from J, leaving 19 bases between them. This CDR3 spans 15 amino acids. Germline loops: CDR1 GTSNPN, CDR2 SVGIG (reference sequence).

This clone appeared many times. The sequenced CDR3 bases are TGCAGTGCTAGAGACGCGGGAACGGTAGATACG. It codes for CSARDAGTVDT. The complete CDR3 protein is CSARDAGTVDTQYF. The J gene is TRBJ2-3, the V gene TRBV20-1, with D perhaps TRBD2 (6 bases). The CDR3 goes on 3 residues after the read ends, and that part is filled in from the germline J gene. Germline CDR1 and CDR2: DFQATT and SNEGSKA (reference sequence). The CDR3 is 14 residues long. The V and J ends lost 0 bases and 5 bases respectively, with 12 bases between them.

Ten or more counts support this clone. The read falls 3 residues short of the CDR3 end, and the missing part is taken from the germline J gene. V gene TRBV28 combines with J gene TRBJ1-1; the match to TRBD1 covers 8 bases. The CDR3 is 16 residues long. Germline CDR1 is MDHEN and CDR2 is SYDVKM. With V trimmed by 5 bases and J by 0 bases, 8 bases remained unmatched. The CDR3 here is CASSLDRGRMNTEAFF. Partial CDR3 DNA: TGTGCCAGCAGTCTAGACAGGGGAAGGATGAACACTGAA.